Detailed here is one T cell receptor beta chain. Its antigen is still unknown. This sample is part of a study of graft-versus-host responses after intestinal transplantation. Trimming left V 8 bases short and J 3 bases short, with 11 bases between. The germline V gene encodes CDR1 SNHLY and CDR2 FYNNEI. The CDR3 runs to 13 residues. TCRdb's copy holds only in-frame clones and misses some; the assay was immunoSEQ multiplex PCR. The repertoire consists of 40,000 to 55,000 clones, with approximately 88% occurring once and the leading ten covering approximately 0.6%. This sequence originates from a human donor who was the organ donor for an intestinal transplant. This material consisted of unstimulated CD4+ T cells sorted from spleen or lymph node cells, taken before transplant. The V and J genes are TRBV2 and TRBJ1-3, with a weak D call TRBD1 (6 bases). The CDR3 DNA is TGTGCCAGCGTCTTGGACAGTGGAAACACCATATATTTT. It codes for CASVLDSGNTIYF.